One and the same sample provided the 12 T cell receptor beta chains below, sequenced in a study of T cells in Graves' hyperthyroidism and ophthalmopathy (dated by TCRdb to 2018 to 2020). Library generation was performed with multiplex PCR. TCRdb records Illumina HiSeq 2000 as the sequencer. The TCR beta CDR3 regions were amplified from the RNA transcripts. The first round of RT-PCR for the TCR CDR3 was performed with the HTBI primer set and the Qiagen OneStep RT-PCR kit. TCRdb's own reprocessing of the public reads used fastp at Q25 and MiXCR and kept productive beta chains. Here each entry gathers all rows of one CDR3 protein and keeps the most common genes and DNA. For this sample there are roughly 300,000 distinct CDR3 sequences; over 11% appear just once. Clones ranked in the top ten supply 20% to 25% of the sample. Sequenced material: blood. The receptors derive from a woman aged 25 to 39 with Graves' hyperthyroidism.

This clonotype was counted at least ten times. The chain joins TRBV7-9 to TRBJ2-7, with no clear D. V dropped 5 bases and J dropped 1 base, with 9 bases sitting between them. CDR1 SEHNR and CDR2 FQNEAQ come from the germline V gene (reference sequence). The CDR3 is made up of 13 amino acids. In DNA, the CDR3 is TGTGCCAGCAGCCGCCTCCTGTCCTACGAGCAGTACTTC. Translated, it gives CASSRLLSYEQYF. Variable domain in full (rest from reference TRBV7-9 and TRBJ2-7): DTGVSQNPRHKITKRGQNVTFRCDPISEHNRLYWYRQTLGQGPEFLTYFQNEAQLEKSRLLSDRFSAERPKGSFSTLEIQRTEQGDSAMYLCASSRLLSYEQYFGPGTRLTVT.

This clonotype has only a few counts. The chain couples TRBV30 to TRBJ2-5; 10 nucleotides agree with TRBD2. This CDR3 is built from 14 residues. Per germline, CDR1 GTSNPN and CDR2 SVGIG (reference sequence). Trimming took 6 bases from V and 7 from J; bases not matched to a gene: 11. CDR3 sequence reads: CACVSTSGPGTQYF. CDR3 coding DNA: TGTGCCTGTGTTTCGACTAGCGGGCCCGGGACCCAGTACTTC.

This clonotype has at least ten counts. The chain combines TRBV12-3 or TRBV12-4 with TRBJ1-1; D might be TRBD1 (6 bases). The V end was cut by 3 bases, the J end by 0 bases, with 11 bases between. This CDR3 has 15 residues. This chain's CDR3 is CASSLAAGVNTEAFF. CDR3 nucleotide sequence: TGTGCCAGCAGTTTGGCGGCAGGGGTGAACACTGAAGCTTTCTTT.

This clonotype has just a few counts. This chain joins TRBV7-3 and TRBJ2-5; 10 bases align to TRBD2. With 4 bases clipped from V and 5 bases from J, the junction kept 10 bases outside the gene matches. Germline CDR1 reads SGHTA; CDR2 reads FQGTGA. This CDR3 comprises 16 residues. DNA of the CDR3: TGTGCCAGCAGCTCTGGCGTAGGGACTAGCGATGAGACCCAGTACTTC. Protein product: CASSSGVGTSDETQYF.

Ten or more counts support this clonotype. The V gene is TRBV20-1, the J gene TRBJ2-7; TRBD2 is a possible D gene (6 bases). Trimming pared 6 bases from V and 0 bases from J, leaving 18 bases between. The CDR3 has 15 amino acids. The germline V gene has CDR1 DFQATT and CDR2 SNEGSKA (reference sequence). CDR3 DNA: TGCAGTGCCCCTCGTCCCAAGGGACTCTCCTACGAGCAGTACTTC. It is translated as CSAPRPKGLSYEQYF.

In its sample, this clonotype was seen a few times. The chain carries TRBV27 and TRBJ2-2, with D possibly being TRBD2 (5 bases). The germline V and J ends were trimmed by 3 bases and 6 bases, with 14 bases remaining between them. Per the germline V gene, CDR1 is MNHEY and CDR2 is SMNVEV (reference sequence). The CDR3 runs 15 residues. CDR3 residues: CASSFGRGPAGELFF. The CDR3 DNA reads TGTGCCAGCAGTTTTGGGAGAGGGCCTGCCGGGGAGCTGTTTTTT.

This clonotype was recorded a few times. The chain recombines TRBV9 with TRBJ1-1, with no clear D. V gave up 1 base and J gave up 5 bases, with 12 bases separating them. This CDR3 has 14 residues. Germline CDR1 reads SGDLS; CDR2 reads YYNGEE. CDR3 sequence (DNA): TGTGCCAGCAGCGTAAAAGACATGGGAACTGAAGCTTTCTTT. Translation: CASSVKDMGTEAFF.

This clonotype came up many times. Here the CDR3 reads CASSLTGTVAQYF. The CDR3 DNA reads TGTGCCAGCAGCTTGACAGGAACAGTGGCCCAGTACTTC. The gene calls are TRBV13 and TRBJ2-5; possibly TRBD1 for D (6 bases). The CDR3 consists of 13 residues. From germline, CDR1 is PRHDT and CDR2 FYEKMQ (reference sequence). The V gene lost 3 bases and the J gene lost 9 bases, with 14 bases spanning the gap.

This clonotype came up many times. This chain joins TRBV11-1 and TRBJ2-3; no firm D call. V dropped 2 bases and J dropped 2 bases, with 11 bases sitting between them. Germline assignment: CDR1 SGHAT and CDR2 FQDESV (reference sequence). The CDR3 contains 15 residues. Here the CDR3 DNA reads TGTGCCAGCAGCTTAAACGGGCAAGACACAGATACGCAGTATTTT. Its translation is CASSLNGQDTDTQYF.

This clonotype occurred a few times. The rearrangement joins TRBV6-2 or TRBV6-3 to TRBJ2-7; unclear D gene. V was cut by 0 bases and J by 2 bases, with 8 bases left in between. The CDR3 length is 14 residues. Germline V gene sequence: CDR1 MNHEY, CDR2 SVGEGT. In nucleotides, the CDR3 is TGTGCCAGCAGTTACTCGTCCGCAACCTACGAGCAGTACTTC. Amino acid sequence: CASSYSSATYEQYF.

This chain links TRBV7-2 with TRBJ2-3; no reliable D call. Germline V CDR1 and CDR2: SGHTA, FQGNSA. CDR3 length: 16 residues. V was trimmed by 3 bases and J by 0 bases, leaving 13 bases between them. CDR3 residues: CASSFPRTPSTDTQYF. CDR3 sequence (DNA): TGTGCCAGCAGCTTTCCGCGCACTCCTAGCACAGATACGCAGTATTTT.

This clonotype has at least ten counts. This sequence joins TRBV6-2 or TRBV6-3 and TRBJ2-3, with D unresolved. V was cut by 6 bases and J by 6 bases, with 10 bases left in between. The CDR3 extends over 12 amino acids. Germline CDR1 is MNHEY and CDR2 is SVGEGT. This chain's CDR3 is CASRPPADTQYF. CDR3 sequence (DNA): TGTGCCAGCAGGCCCCCAGCGGATACGCAGTATTTT.